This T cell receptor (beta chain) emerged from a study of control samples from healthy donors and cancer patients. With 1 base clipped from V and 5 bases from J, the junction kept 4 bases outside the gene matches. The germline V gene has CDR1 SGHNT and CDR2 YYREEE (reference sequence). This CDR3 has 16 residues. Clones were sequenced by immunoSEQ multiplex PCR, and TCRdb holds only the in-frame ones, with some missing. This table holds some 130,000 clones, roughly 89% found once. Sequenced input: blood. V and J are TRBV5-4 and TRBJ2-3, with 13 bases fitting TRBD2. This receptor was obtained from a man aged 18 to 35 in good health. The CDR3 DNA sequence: TGTGCCAGCAGCTTGACTAGCGGGGGGGCGGAAGATACGCAGTATTTT. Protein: CASSLTSGGAEDTQYF.